Listed below are T cell receptor beta chains from one sample, sequenced in a study of blood T cells in healthy people across ages. In TCRdb, the 5' RACE reads were re-called with MiXCR into one record per CDR3 protein. This table holds approximately 800,000 distinct CDR3 sequences, approximately 53% found once. The sequenced sample was blood. The receptor source for this set is a man older than 75 in good health. Each CDR3 is given with its conserved first and last residue. The D gene is left open where the match is weak. Where a row states a size, it is once, few, many or the class of an expanded clone; other rows omit it.

v_gene	d_gene	j_gene	abundance	CDR3nt	CDR3aa
TRBV29-1	TRBD2	TRBJ2-5	NA	TGCAGCGTCGGAGGACTAGCGGTTCAAGAGACCCAGTACTTC	CSVGGLAVQETQYF
TRBV5-1	NA	TRBJ1-4	few	TGCGCCAGCAGCTTGGCCAGGCGAGGTAATGAAAAACTGTTTTTT	CASSLARRGNEKLFF
TRBV6-2/TRBV6-3	NA	TRBJ2-7	NA	TGTGCGGTGGGGCTCTACGAGCAGTACTTC	CAVGLYEQYF
TRBV24-1	NA	TRBJ2-7	NA	TGTGCCACCAGCTCCGGGGTCTACGAGCAGTACTTC	CATSSGVYEQYF
TRBV2	NA	TRBJ2-3	NA	TGTGCCAGCAGTAATTGGGACTTCCTATCCGCAGATACGCAGTATTTT	CASSNWDFLSADTQYF
TRBV20-1	NA	TRBJ1-5	NA	TGCAGTGCTCACACGGCCCTCAGCAATCAGCCCCAGCATTTT	CSAHTALSNQPQHF
TRBV6-2/TRBV6-3	NA	TRBJ2-3	NA	TGTGCCAGCGGGGACACGCACAGATACGCGTATTTT	CASGDTHRYAYF
TRBV11-2	NA	TRBJ2-7	NA	TGTGCCAGCAGCGGCCGGACAGAGAGCTCCTACGAGCAGTACTTC	CASSGRTESSYEQYF
TRBV10-1	NA	TRBJ2-7	NA	TGCGCCAGCAGTGAGACATCAGGGGTCTACGAGCAGTACTTC	CASSETSGVYEQYF
TRBV7-2	TRBD2	TRBJ2-1	NA	TGTGCCAGCAGCCCCGGTATGGGACTAGCGGGAGATGGGGGTCTCAATGAGCAGTTCTTC	CASSPGMGLAGDGGLNEQFF
TRBV3-1	NA	TRBJ2-1	NA	TGTGCCAGCAGCCAGGCACTCGGGGACAATGAGCAGTTCTTC	CASSQALGDNEQFF
TRBV2	TRBD1	TRBJ2-7	once	TGTGCCAGCAGTGAAGCGGGACAGGTCACCTACGAGCAGTACTTC	CASSEAGQVTYEQYF
TRBV10-3	TRBD2	TRBJ2-1	NA	TGTGCCATCAGTGCGACTAGCGGGCGTAACAATGTGCAGTTCTTC	CAISATSGRNNVQFF
TRBV7-2	TRBD1	TRBJ1-5	many	TGTGCCAGCAGCCGACAGGGGATCGTCAACCAGCCCCAGCATTTT	CASSRQGIVNQPQHF
TRBV20-1	NA	TRBJ1-2	NA	TGCAGTGCCTTGGGAAGAAGCAGGGAGGGAACTAACTATGGCTACACCTTC	CSALGRSREGTNYGYTF
TRBV24-1	NA	TRBJ2-1	NA	TGTGCCACCAGTGATTTAACCTTGGGGGTTAATGAGCAATTCTTC	CATSDLTLGVNEQFF
TRBV20-1	NA	TRBJ2-4	NA	TGCAGTGCTATAGAGGTGAGGACGGCCAAAAACATTCAGTACTTC	CSAIEVRTAKNIQYF
TRBV2	TRBD2	TRBJ2-3	NA	TGTGCCAGCAGGTTAGCGGGAGCGGTATCAGATACGCAGTATTTT	CASRLAGAVSDTQYF
TRBV7-6	TRBD2	TRBJ2-3	once	TGTGCCAGCAGCTCCGCCGGGACTAGCGGCACAGATACGCAGTATTTT	CASSSAGTSGTDTQYF
TRBV12-3/TRBV12-4	TRBD1	TRBJ1-4	NA	TGTGCCAGCAGTTCCGGACAGGCGGTGAATGAAAAACTGTTTTTT	CASSSGQAVNEKLFF
TRBV7-9	NA	TRBJ1-2	NA	TGTGCCAGCAGCTTAGGTCCGAGCAACGGCTACACCTTC	CASSLGPSNGYTF
TRBV29-1	NA	TRBJ2-1	NA	TGCAGCGTCGAGCCGGGGTGGGACTCCTACAATGAGCAGTTCTTC	CSVEPGWDSYNEQFF
TRBV12-3/TRBV12-4	TRBD1	TRBJ1-1	NA	TGTGCCAGCAGTTTAGCAGCCGGACAGGGGAGTGCTGAAGCTTTCTTT	CASSLAAGQGSAEAFF
TRBV5-1	TRBD1	TRBJ1-2	NA	TGCGCCAGCAGTGGGACAGTTGCGCTCTATGGCTACACCTTC	CASSGTVALYGYTF
TRBV29-1	NA	TRBJ1-2	NA	TGCAGCGACGGCGACGCGGGGATCAACACCTTC	CSDGDAGINTF
TRBV7-2	NA	TRBJ1-1	NA	TGTGCCGGCAGCCCTCAAGGGGTGAACACTGAAGCTTTCTTT	CAGSPQGVNTEAFF
TRBV20-1	TRBD2	TRBJ2-1	NA	TGCAGTGCTAGGGCCCCTAGCGGGGGAAACAATGAGCAGTTCTTC	CSARAPSGGNNEQFF
TRBV5-1	NA	TRBJ1-6	NA	TGCGCCAGCAGCTTGGAAGGGAGCAAGGATTCACCCCTCCACTTT	CASSLEGSKDSPLHF
TRBV19	NA	TRBJ2-7	NA	TGTGCCAGTAGTATAGGAGCCGGTGGTGACGAGCAGTACTTC	CASSIGAGGDEQYF
TRBV7-9	TRBD2	TRBJ2-4	NA	TGTGCCAGCAGCGTAGCCCGCGGGAGAGCAAACATTCAGTACTTC	CASSVARGRANIQYF
TRBV20-1	NA	TRBJ2-3	NA	TGCAGTGCTAGCAGGACCGCTGATCTCACAGATACGCAGTATTTT	CSASRTADLTDTQYF
TRBV7-9	NA	TRBJ1-1	few	TGTGCCAGCAGCTTTGCGGGGTCCAGGCCCACTGAAGCTTTCTTT	CASSFAGSRPTEAFF
TRBV5-1	NA	TRBJ2-7	few	TGCGCCAGCAGCTTTGGACTCGGGGGTCCCTACGAGCAGTACTTC	CASSFGLGGPYEQYF
TRBV13	NA	TRBJ2-5	few	TGTGCCAGCAGCTTAGCCTCCCTGACACGTCGAGAGACCCAGTACTTC	CASSLASLTRRETQYF
TRBV7-2	NA	TRBJ1-4	few	TGTGCCAGCTCCCGGGGGGGCGGGGATGAAAAACTGTTTTTT	CASSRGGGDEKLFF
TRBV29-1	NA	TRBJ2-4	few	TGCAGCGTTGATTTCCCAGGGTTCGGTGAGCAGTACTTC	CSVDFPGFGEQYF
TRBV3-1	NA	TRBJ2-7	NA	TGTGCCAGCAGCCGGGGGGTAGAGAGGGCCTACGAGCAGTACTTC	CASSRGVERAYEQYF
TRBV2	NA	TRBJ2-7	NA	TGTGCCAGCACGCCCCGGGACAACTCCTACGAGCAGTACTTC	CASTPRDNSYEQYF
TRBV30	NA	TRBJ2-7	NA	TGTGCCTGGAGTAGTAGGGCGTTTACCTTCTACGAGCAGTACTTC	CAWSSRAFTFYEQYF
TRBV20-1	NA	TRBJ2-3	once	TGCAGTGCTAGCCCTGGTACGACTGTAGATACGCAGTATTTT	CSASPGTTVDTQYF
TRBV28	TRBD1	TRBJ2-7	NA	TGTGCCAGCAGGTCGGACAGGGGACGCCATTACGAGCAGTACTTC	CASRSDRGRHYEQYF
TRBV18	NA	TRBJ1-2	NA	TGTGCCAGCTCACCCCCATCCACACCTAACTATGGCTACACCTTC	CASSPPSTPNYGYTF
TRBV12-3/TRBV12-4	NA	TRBJ1-2	NA	TGTGCCAGCAGTTCCGTTCCGCGAGAATACACCTTC	CASSSVPREYTF
TRBV7-8	NA	TRBJ2-7	NA	TGTGCCAGCAGCCTCACCAACGCAATCTACGAGCAGTACTTC	CASSLTNAIYEQYF
TRBV5-1	NA	TRBJ2-5	few	TGCGCCAGCAGCTTCCGGGACTCCCAAGAGACCCAGTACTTC	CASSFRDSQETQYF